This T cell receptor (beta chain) was observed in a study of PD-1 blockade in classical Hodgkin lymphoma. General study findings and limits: Diminished baseline TCR diversity has been reported in newly diagnosed patients relative to healthy donors. There remain no defined causes for the repertoire differences, which possibly reflect disease activity or prior therapy.

Time point given: newly diagnosed, previously untreated cHL patient sample. Magnetic depletion of non-target cells from thawed PBMCs yielded purified CD8+ T cells. Investigators turned to newly diagnosed, untreated classical Hodgkin lymphoma PBMCs for comparison. The table came from immunoSEQ multiplex PCR; TCRdb's copy has only in-frame clones and leaves some out. In the table there are more than 4,500 clones, about 86% of which are singletons. Concerning this clone: Antigen unknown.

With V trimmed by 10 bases and J by 2 bases, 9 bases remained unmatched. Per the germline V gene, CDR1 is MGHDK and CDR2 is SYGVNS. This CDR3 is 15 amino acids long. V and J are TRBV25-1 and TRBJ2-1; 9 nucleotides align to TRBD2. Sequencing was performed on CD8+ T cells from blood. This receptor was identified in a human donor with classical Hodgkin lymphoma. This CDR3 reads CAIEVSGRPYNEQFF. CDR3 in DNA: TGTGCCATCGAAGTCAGCGGGAGGCCCTACAATGAGCAGTTCTTC.